The present T cell receptor (beta chain) was sequenced within a study of cytotoxic CD8 clonotypes in ibrutinib-treated CLL. The wider study: Mean productive templates were 255,043; mean productive rearrangements were around 93,000.

The CDR3 consists of 15 residues. Trimming left V 4 bases short and J 3 bases short, with 14 bases between. Germline V gene data show CDR1 as SGHRS and CDR2 as YFSETQ. Sequencing was performed with immunoSEQ multiplex PCR; in TCRdb, only in-frame clones are kept and a portion is missing. This sample has 120,000 to 150,000 clones, with approximately 90% found just once. This clone was observed once. Its target is unknown. Study observations and caveats: Measured clonality at baseline was greater than in age-matched healthy donors and tracked with circulating CD8+ T-cell counts.

This clonotype was sampled from a human donor with chronic lymphocytic leukemia. The sequencing here drew on PBMCs, taken after 12 months of ibrutinib treatment. The chain couples TRBV5-1 to TRBJ1-5; possible D gene TRBD1, 6 bases. The CDR3 DNA reads TGCGCCAGCAGCCCGGGACAAGGGCCCAATCAGCCCCAGCATTTT. Its translation: CASSPGQGPNQPQHF.